The source of this TCR beta chain is a study of PD-L1 blockade in urothelial cancer. Study-wide context: Study patients had been treated with 0 to 3 previous chemotherapy regimens.

The CDR3 is made up of 15 amino acids. J was trimmed by 6 bases and V by 2 bases; bases with no gene match: 9. The germline gives CDR1 MNHEY, CDR2 SVGAGI. Documented time point: pretreatment peripheral blood. Each patient's cancer was a locally advanced or metastatic urothelial carcinoma. TCRdb keeps only in-frame clones here, not all; method: immunoSEQ multiplex PCR. Of about 87,000 clones in the sample, around 90% are singletons; the top ten hold about 1%. The sample was PBMCs, taken around atezolizumab (anti-PD-L1) treatment. The chain links TRBV6-5 to TRBJ1-1; TRBD1 agrees at 7 bases. The source of this sequence is an elderly woman with urothelial cancer. The chain's CDR3 is CASSYTTGATAEAFF. CDR3 DNA: TGTGCCAGCAGTTACACCACAGGGGCGACGGCTGAAGCTTTCTTT.